The T cell receptor beta chain under discussion was sequenced for a study of T cell responses to AZD1222 COVID-19 vaccine. Overall study results and limits: Donors were chiefly white British, with a greater number of females, and clonal diversity was perhaps underestimated.

Germline V gene data show CDR1 as LNHNV and CDR2 as YYDKDF (reference sequence). This CDR3 contains 12 residues. The germline V and J ends were trimmed by 0 bases and 8 bases, with 5 bases remaining between them. Comment on this clone: Its specificity is unknown.

The repertoire was sequenced with immunoSEQ multiplex PCR; TCRdb's copy has only in-frame clones and lacks some. The sample contains around 120,000 clones, 65% to 90% of which appear only once. This sequence originates from an adult in good health. V gene TRBV15 combines with J gene TRBJ2-1; D not resolved. The sequenced sample was peripheral blood, obtained on day 0 of AZD1222 vaccination. The CDR3 protein is CATSRDNDEQFF. The CDR3 coding sequence is TGTGCCACCAGCAGAGATAACGATGAGCAGTTCTTC.